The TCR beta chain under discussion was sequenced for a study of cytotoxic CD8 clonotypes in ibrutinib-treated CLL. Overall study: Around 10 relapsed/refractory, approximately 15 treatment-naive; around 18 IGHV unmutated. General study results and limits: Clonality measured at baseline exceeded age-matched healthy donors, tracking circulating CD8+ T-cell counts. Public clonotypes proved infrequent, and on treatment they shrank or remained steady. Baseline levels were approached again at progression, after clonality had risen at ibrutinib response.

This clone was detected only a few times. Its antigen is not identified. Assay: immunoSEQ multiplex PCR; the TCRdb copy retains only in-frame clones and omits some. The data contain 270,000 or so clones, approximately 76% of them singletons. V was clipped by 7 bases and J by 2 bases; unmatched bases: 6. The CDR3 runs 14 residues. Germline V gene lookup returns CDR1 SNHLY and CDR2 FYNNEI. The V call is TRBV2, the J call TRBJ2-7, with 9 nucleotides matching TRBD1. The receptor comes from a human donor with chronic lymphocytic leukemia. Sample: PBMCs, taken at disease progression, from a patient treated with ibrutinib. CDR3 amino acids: CASISGTGPYEQYF. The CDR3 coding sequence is TGTGCCAGCATATCCGGGACAGGGCCCTACGAGCAGTACTTC.